Included here is one TCR beta chain sequence, with context. Its antigen is unknown. No base qualities exist here, and no much larger clone lies one base off it. The donors were healthy, HIV-negative adults who had no recently reported acute infections or vaccinations. All donors were Caucasian adults living in Nashville, Tennessee, USA. CD4+ T cells were enriched by magnetic negative selection; naive cells were then positively selected on CD45RA, and the negative fraction formed the memory subset. Blood was collected by leukapheresis, and PBMCs were isolated by Ficoll-Histopaque density gradient centrifugation and then cryopreserved in liquid nitrogen vapor phase. Analytical flow cytometry was used to check the purity and quantity of every magnetically sorted T cell population. From each sorted fraction, genomic DNA was isolated and quantified by UV absorbance on a Nanodrop 2000c. The sample comes from a study of shared clonotypes between healthy human individuals (dated by TCRdb to 2020 to 2021). Regarding the complete study: A few men and a couple of women, aged 18 to 49 years, made up the cohort. Libraries were prepared and TCR repertoires were sequenced by different laboratories using diverse techniques, in order to increase sequencing depth and limit assay-specific biases. Leukapheresis yielded between about 0.85 and 10 billion PBMCs per donor. The study deeply sequenced blood TCR repertoires of five healthy adults to estimate repertoire size and the extent of clonotype sharing between individuals. For each donor, CD4 naive and CD4 memory were each given three plates, CD8 naive was given two plates, and CD8 memory was given one plate.

Points the paper makes about the study in general: Larger estimated clonotype richness was generally found for naive subsets than for memory subsets. Rarefaction of sorted-subset datasets indicated incomplete sequencing despite the large sequencing depth. Pairwise subsampling led to the expectation that sequencing depth would affect the degree of clonotype sharing among donors. Because the study included a small number of donors, the genetic and exposure-history diversity represented was limited. Sampling was restricted to blood, and TCR repertoires in tissue are likely to differ from TCR repertoires in blood. Sharing across a handful of donors was observed for roughly 5% of naive CD4, about 4% of naive CD8, roughly 2.4% of memory CD4, and roughly 0.4% of memory CD8 clonotypes. Compared with non-shared clonotypes, the clonotypes found in all four sorted-subset donors had higher generation probabilities.

For CDR1 and CDR2, the germline V gene lists MDHEN and SYDVKM. Clipping removes 4 bases from V and 2 bases from J, with 15 as the unmatched junction base count. There are 18 amino acids in the CDR3, from cysteine to phenylalanine inclusive. Only the CDR3 DNA stays, 54 bases, in frame from base 1. Using the deep immunoSEQ assay, TCR CDR3 regions were amplified from genomic DNA by multiplex PCR. Extracted genomic DNA from each cell subset was distributed evenly across all wells of several immunoSEQ 96-well plates, and each plate was treated as a replicate. For sorted subsets, roughly 200 ng of genomic DNA, equivalent to around 29,000 T cell genomes, went into each replicate PCR. Purified libraries were quantified with a Qubit 3.0 fluorometer, sized on a Bioanalyzer 2100, and re-quantified with the KAPA Library Quantification kit. Every immunoSEQ 96-well plate was sequenced on a dedicated single-read 150-cycle Illumina NextSeq 550 flow cell. On the authors' methods: Because only junctional sequences without quality scores were contained in the immunoSEQ output, filtering matching that applied to full-length reads could not be performed. Sequences were annotated with PyIR, a Python wrapper for IgBLAST v1.9, and V/J genes and CDR3 were assigned using IMGT germline references. Reads with weak V/J assignments (E-value above 1e-6), missing CDR3, stop codons, out-of-frame junctions, or ambiguous translated residues were removed. A V3J clonotype was defined by an identical inferred V gene, J gene, and CDR3 amino acid sequence. Percentage overlap between repertoires was computed as shared unique clonotypes divided by the size of the smaller repertoire. RTK rarefaction, the Chao1 estimator, and Recon v2.1 estimates of unobserved clonotypes were used to assess repertoire richness. For all TCRbeta clonotypes obtained by the gDNA method from a few donors, generation probabilities were computed with OLGA. The clones in this table, taken by TCRdb from immuneACCESS, are in-frame only. Not every clone is retained; where verified, under half of the shortfall comes from an unresolved V gene, and the cause of the rest is unknown. That table is the source of V, J and clone size, and D and trimming were worked out from the DNA. This sample lists around 2.5 million clones; over 85% were detected once. The ten most abundant clones make up 0.36% of the sample.

Sequencing was done on a sample of naive CD4+ T cells from PBMCs. Interpreted using the paper, the cell subset or site label stands for: CD45RA+ positively selected. The clonotype comes from a man aged 18 to 29 in good health. Some clones in this sample may be carry-over from other donors' samples. The V and J segments used are TRBV28 and TRBJ2-5; 8 bases in the junction line up with TRBD2. The CDR3 region has the sequence CASSSGSWRERGQETQYF. The nucleotide sequence reads as follows: TGTGCCAGCAGTTCCGGGTCCTGGCGGGAGCGGGGGCAAGAGACCCAGTACTTC.